Listed below are T cell receptor beta chains from one sample, sequenced in a study of shared clonotypes between healthy human individuals. Clones were sequenced by immunoSEQ multiplex PCR, and TCRdb holds only the in-frame ones, with some missing. The data contain 2 million to 2.5 million clones, 80% to 95% of them seen just once; the ten biggest clones take up 0.35% to 0.5%. Sequencing used naive CD4+ T cells from PBMCs. The receptors shown here come from a man younger than 30 in good health. Some clones in this sample may be carry-over from other donors' samples. The CDR3 runs from the conserved cysteine through the conserved F or W. A D gene is named only where the DNA matches it firmly.

>.|TRBJ2-1|TRBV28
CASRTGWGSYNEQFF
TGTGCCAGCAGAACAGGGTGGGGGTCCTACAATGAGCAGTTCTTC
>TRBD2|TRBJ2-3|TRBV11-3
CASSSRLAGLTDTQYF
TGTGCCAGCAGCTCGAGACTAGCGGGACTCACAGATACGCAGTATTTT
>.|TRBJ2-7|TRBV7-2
CASSSVGAGYF
TGTGCCAGCAGCTCCGTGGGCGCCGGGTACTTC
>TRBD2|TRBJ2-1|TRBV19
CASSPTGTSGHRGNEQFF
TGTGCCAGTAGTCCTACCGGGACTAGCGGACACCGGGGGAATGAGCAGTTCTTC
>.|TRBJ1-1|TRBV28
CASQGNTEAFF
TGTGCCAGCCAGGGGAACACTGAAGCTTTCTTT
>TRBD1|TRBJ2-7|TRBV18
CASSPNRGSYEQYF
TGTGCCAGCTCACCTAACAGGGGCTCCTACGAGCAGTACTTC
>.|TRBJ2-4|TRBV7-2
CASSYRAENIQYF
TGTGCCAGCAGCTACAGGGCGGAAAACATTCAGTACTTC
>TRBD1|TRBJ2-1|TRBV25-1
CASSVGTGPDNEQFF
TGTGCCAGCAGTGTAGGGACAGGCCCTGACAATGAGCAGTTCTTC
>.|TRBJ2-3|TRBV5-1
CASRPTPSERDTQYF
TGCGCCAGCAGACCGACCCCTAGCGAGAGAGATACGCAGTATTTT
>.|TRBJ2-4|TRBV4-3
CASSQEEGKQYF
TGCGCCAGCAGCCAAGAGGAAGGGAAGCAGTACTTC
>TRBD2|TRBJ2-7|TRBV6-1
CASRLSGTTPLEQYF
TGTGCCAGCAGATTATCCGGGACTACTCCTCTCGAGCAGTACTTC
>TRBD2|TRBJ2-1|TRBV19
CASSIDSPSTSGRARGHEQFF
TGTGCCAGTAGTATCGACAGCCCGTCGACTAGCGGGAGAGCCCGGGGACATGAGCAGTTCTTC
>TRBD1|TRBJ1-2|TRBV11-2
CASSPGTASNYGYTF
TGTGCCAGCAGCCCAGGGACAGCCAGTAACTATGGCTACACCTTC
>TRBD1|TRBJ1-1|TRBV5-3
CARSTTQGATEAFF
TGTGCCAGAAGCACAACACAGGGGGCCACTGAAGCTTTCTTT
>.|TRBJ1-5|TRBV18
CASSPGVNSNQPQHF
TGTGCCAGCTCACCGGGGGTCAATAGCAATCAGCCCCAGCATTTT